This T cell receptor (beta chain) was recovered during a study of blood T cell repertoires in COVID-19. Produced via immunoSEQ multiplex PCR; TCRdb's table is partial and in-frame only. The sample comprises approximately 93,000 clones, 55% to 75% of which are singletons, and 14% rests with the top ten. CDR1 and CDR2 from the germline V gene are LNHNV and YYDKDF (reference sequence). There are 16 residues in the CDR3. After removal of 0 bases from V and 0 bases from J, the junction contained 1 base not matched to a gene. The chain joins TRBV15 to TRBJ2-1; 8 nucleotides line up with TRBD2. The clonotype comes from a woman aged 80 or over with acute or convalescent COVID-19. Sequences were obtained from peripheral blood. CDR3 DNA: TGTGCCACCAGCAGAGATCGGGGGGGCTCCTACAATGAGCAGTTCTTC. This sequence encodes CATSRDRGGSYNEQFF.